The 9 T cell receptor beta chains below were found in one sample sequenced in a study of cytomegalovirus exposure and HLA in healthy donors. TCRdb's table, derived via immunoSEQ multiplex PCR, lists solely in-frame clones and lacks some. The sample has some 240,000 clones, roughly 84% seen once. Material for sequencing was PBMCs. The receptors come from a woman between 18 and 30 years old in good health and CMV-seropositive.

The CDR3 DNA follows: TGTGCCAGCAGCCTTCTTCCGGGGGGGTACGAGCAGTACTTC. This codes for CASSLLPGGYEQYF. The chain joins TRBV28 to TRBJ2-7; 8 nucleotides agree with TRBD2. Germline CDR1 MDHEN, CDR2 SYDVKM. This CDR3 region has 14 residues. The V segment lost 6 bases and the J segment 4 bases; nucleotides outside the gene matches: 8.

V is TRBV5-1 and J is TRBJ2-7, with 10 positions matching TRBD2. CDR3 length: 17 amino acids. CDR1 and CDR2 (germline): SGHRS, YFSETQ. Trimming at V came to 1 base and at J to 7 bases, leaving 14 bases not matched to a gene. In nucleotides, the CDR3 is TGCGCCAGCAGCTTGCGTTCACGGACTAGCGGTCCAGGGGAGCAGTACTTC. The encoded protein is CASSLRSRTSGPGEQYF.

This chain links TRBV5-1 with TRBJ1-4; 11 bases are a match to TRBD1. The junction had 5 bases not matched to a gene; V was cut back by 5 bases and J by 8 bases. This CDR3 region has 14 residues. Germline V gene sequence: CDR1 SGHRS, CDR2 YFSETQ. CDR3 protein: CASRSGQGEEKLFF. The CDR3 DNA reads TGCGCCAGCAGGTCGGGACAGGGGGAAGAAAAACTGTTTTTT. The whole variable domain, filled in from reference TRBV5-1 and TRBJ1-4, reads KAGVTQTPRYLIKTRGQQVTLSCSPISGHRSVSWYQQTPGQGLQFLFEYFSETQRNKGNFPGRFSGRQFSNSRSEMNVSTLELGDSALYLCASRSGQGEEKLFFGSGTQLSVL.

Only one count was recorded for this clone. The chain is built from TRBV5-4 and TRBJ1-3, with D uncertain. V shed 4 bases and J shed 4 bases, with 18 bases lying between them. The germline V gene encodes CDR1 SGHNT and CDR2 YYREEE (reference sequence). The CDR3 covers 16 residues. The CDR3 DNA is TGTGCCAGCAGCAGACCGGGAGATGAATTGGGAAACACCATATATTTT. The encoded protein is CASSRPGDELGNTIYF.

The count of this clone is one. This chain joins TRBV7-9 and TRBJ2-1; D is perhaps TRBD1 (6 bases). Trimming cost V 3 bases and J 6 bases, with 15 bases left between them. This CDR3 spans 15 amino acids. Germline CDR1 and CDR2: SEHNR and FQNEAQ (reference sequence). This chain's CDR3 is CASSFTQGVGNEQFF. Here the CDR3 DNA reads TGTGCCAGCAGCTTTACACAGGGTGTGGGCAATGAGCAGTTCTTC. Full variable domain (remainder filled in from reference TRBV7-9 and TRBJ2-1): DTGVSQNPRHKITKRGQNVTFRCDPISEHNRLYWYRQTLGQGPEFLTYFQNEAQLEKSRLLSDRFSAERPKGSFSTLEIQRTEQGDSAMYLCASSFTQGVGNEQFFGPGTRLTVL.

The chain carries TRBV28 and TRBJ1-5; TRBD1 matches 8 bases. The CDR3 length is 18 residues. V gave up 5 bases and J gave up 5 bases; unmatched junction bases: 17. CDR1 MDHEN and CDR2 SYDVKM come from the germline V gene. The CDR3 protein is CASSPWTGFEYSDQPQHF. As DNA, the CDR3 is TGTGCCAGCAGTCCCTGGACAGGGTTTGAATATTCCGATCAGCCCCAGCATTTT.

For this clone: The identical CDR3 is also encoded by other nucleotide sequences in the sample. CDR3 protein: CASSRQGMNTEAFF. The CDR3 DNA sequence: TGTGCCAGCAGCCGACAGGGGATGAACACTGAAGCTTTCTTT. The chain employs TRBV2 and TRBJ1-1; the match to TRBD1 covers 8 bases. This CDR3 comprises 14 residues. CDR1 is SNHLY and CDR2 is FYNNEI in the germline V gene. V lost 6 bases and J lost 0; bases outside the gene matches: 3.

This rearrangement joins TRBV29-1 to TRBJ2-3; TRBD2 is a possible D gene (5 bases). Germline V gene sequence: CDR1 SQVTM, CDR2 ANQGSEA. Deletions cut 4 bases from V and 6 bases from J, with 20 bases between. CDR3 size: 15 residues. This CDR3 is CSVVPLSDIGDTQYF. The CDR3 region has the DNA TGCAGCGTTGTTCCGCTTAGCGACATTGGGGATACGCAGTATTTT.

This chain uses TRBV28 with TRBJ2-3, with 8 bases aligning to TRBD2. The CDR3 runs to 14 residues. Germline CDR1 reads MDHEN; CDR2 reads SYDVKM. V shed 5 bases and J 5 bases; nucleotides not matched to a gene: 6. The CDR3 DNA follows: TGTGCCAGCAGTAAGCGGGAGCAGCAAGATACGCAGTATTTT. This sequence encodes CASSKREQQDTQYF.